This T cell receptor (beta chain) was identified during a study of control samples from healthy donors and cancer patients. Repertoires were generated with immunoSEQ multiplex PCR, while TCRdb's copy carries only in-frame clones and drops some. The sample holds 130,000 or so clones; just under 95% are singletons and the top ten take 4.5% to 7%. The CDR3 extends over 14 amino acids. CDR1 is SGHTA, CDR2 FQGTGA, per germline. V lost 4 bases, J lost 2 bases, and 4 bases stayed unmatched. V and J are TRBV7-3 and TRBJ2-7; TRBD1 matches 8 bases. This TCR was sampled from a man between 18 and 35 years old in good health. The specimen sequenced was blood. Written as DNA, the CDR3 is TGTGCCAGCAGCTCCGGGACAGGACCCTACGAGCAGTACTTC. Translation: CASSSGTGPYEQYF.